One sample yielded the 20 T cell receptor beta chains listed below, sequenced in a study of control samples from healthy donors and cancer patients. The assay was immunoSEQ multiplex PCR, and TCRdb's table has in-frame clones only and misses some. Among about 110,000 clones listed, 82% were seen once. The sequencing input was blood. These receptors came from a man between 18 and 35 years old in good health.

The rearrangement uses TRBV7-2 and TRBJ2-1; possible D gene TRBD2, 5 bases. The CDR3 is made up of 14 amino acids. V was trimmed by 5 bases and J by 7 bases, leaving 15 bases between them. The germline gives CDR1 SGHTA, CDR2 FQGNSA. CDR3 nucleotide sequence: TGTGCCAGCAGCCCCAAGAGGGTCGGAAATGAGCAGTTCTTC. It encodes CASSPKRVGNEQFF.

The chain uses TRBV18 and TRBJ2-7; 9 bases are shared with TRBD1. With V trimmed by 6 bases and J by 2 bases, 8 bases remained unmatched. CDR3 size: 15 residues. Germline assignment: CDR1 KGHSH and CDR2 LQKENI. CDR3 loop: CASSRGTGSPYEQYV. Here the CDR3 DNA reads TGTGCCAGCTCGCGAGGGACAGGGTCCCCCTACGAGCAGTACGTC.

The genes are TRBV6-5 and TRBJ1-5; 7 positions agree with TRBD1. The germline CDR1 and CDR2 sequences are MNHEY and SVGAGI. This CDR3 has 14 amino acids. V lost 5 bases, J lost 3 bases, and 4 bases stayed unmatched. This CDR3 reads CASSRQGFNQPQHF. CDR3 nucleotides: TGTGCCAGCAGTCGACAGGGTTTCAATCAGCCCCAGCATTTT.

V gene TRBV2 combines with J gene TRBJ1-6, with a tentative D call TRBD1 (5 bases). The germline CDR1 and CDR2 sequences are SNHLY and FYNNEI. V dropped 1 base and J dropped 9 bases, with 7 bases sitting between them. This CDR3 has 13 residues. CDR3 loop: CASSEVGTSPLHF. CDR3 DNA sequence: TGTGCCAGCAGTGAAGTCGGGACTTCACCCCTCCACTTT.

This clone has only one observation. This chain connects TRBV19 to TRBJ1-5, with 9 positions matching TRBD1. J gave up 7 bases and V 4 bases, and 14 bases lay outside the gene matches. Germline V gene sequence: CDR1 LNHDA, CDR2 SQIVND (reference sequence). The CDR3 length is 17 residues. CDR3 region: CASSTTGQGGWKQPQHF. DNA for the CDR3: TGTGCCAGTAGTACTACGGGACAGGGTGGATGGAAGCAGCCCCAGCATTTT.

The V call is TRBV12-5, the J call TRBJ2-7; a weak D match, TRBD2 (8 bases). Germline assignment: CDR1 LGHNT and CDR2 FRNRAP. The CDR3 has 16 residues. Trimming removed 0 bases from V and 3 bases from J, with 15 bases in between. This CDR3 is CASGLVTGGTDYEQYF. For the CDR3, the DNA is TGTGCTAGTGGTTTGGTCACGGGAGGGACAGACTACGAGCAGTACTTC.

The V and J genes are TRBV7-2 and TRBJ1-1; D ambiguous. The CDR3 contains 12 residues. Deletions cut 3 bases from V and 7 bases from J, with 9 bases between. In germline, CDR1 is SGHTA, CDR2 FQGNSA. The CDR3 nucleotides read TGTGCCAGCAGCTTGTACGGCCATGAAGCTTTCTTT. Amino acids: CASSLYGHEAFF.

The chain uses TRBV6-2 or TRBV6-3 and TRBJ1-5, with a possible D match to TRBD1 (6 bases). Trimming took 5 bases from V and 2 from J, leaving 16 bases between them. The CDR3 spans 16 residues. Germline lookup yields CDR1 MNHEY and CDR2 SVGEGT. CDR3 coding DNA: TGTGCCAGCAGTACAGGGTCCCACGACGGCAATCAGCCCCAGCATTTT. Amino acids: CASSTGSHDGNQPQHF.

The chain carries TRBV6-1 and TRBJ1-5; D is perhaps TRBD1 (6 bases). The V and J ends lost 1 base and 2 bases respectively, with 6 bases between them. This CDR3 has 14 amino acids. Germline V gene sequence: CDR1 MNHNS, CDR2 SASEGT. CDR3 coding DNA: TGTGCCAGCAGTGAAGGGACAGGCAATCAGCCCCAGCATTTT. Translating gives CASSEGTGNQPQHF.

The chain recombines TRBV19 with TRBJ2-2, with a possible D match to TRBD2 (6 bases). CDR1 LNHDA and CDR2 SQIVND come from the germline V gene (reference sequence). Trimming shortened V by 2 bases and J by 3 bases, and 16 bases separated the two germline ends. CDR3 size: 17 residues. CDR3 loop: CASSILYQEGYTGELFF. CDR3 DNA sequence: TGTGCCAGTAGTATATTATACCAGGAGGGCTACACCGGGGAGCTGTTTTTT.

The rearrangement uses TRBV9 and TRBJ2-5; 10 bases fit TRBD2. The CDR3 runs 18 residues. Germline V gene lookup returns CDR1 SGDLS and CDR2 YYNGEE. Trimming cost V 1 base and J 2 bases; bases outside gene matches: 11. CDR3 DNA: TGTGCCAGCAGCGTACGCCCTAGCGGGAGTCCCATTCAAGAGACCCAGTACTTC. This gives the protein CASSVRPSGSPIQETQYF.

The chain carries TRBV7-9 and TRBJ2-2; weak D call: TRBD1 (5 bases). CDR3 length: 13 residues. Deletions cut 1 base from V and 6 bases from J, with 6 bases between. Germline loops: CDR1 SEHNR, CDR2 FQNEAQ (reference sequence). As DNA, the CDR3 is TGTGCCAGCAGCTTAGAAGGGGCCGGGGAGCTGTTTTTT. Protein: CASSLEGAGELFF.

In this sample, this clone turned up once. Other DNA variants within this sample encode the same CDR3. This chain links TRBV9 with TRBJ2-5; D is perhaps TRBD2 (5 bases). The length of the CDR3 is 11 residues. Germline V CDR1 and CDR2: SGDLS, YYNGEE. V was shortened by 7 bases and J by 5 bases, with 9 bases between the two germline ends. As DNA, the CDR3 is TGTGCCAGCTCCCGAGGGGAGACCCAGTACTTC. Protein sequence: CASSRGETQYF.

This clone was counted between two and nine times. In DNA form, the CDR3 reads TGTGCCAGCAGTTACCGGACAGGGGAAAAACTGTTTTTT. Its protein is CASSYRTGEKLFF. V gene TRBV7-9 combines with J gene TRBJ1-4, with 8 bases matching TRBD1. Trimming cost V 6 bases and J 8 bases; bases outside gene matches: 5. The CDR3 totals 13 residues. From germline, CDR1 is SEHNR and CDR2 FQNEAQ (reference sequence). Filled out from reference TRBV7-9 and TRBJ1-4, the complete variable domain reads DTGVSQNPRHKITKRGQNVTFRCDPISEHNRLYWYRQTLGQGPEFLTYFQNEAQLEKSRLLSDRFSAERPKGSFSTLEIQRTEQGDSAMYLCASSYRTGEKLFFGSGTQLSVL.

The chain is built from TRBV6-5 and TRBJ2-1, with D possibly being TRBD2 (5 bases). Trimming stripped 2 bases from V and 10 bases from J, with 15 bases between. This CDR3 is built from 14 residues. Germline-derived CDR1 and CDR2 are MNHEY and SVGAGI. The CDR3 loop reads CASSYHTRKGEQFF. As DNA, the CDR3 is TGTGCCAGCAGTTACCATACTAGGAAAGGCGAGCAGTTCTTC.

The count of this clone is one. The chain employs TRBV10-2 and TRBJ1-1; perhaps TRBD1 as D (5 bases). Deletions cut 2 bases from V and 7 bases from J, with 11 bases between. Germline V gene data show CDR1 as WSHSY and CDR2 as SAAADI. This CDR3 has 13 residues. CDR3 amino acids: CASSELRDGEAFF. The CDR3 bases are TGCGCCAGCAGTGAGCTCCGGGACGGTGAAGCTTTCTTT.

DNA of the CDR3: TGTGCCAGCAGTCACAGGGTGGATACGCAGTATTTT. Translating it yields CASSHRVDTQYF. The chain is built from TRBV7-9 and TRBJ2-3; tentatively, D is TRBD1 (6 bases). Trimming shortened V by 6 bases and J by 6 bases, and 10 bases separated the two germline ends. The CDR3 has 12 residues. Germline CDR1 reads SEHNR; CDR2 reads FQNEAQ (reference sequence).

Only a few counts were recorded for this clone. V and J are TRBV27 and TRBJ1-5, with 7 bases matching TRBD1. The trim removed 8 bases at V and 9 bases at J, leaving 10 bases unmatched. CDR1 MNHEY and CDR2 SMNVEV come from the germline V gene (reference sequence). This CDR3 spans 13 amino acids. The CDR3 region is CASATGVSGPQHF. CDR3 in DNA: TGTGCCAGCGCCACAGGGGTCAGCGGGCCCCAGCATTTT.

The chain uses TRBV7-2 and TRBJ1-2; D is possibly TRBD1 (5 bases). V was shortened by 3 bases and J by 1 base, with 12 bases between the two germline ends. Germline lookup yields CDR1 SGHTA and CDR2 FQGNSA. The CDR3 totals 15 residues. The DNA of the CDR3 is TGTGCCAGCAGCTTCCAGGGCGGGGATAACTATGGCTACACCTTC. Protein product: CASSFQGGDNYGYTF.

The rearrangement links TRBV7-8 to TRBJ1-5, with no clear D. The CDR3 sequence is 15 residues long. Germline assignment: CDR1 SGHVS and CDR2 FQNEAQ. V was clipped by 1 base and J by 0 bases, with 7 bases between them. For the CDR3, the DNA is TGTGCCAGCAGCTTAGACGTCAATAGCAATCAGCCCCAGCATTTT. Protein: CASSLDVNSNQPQHF.